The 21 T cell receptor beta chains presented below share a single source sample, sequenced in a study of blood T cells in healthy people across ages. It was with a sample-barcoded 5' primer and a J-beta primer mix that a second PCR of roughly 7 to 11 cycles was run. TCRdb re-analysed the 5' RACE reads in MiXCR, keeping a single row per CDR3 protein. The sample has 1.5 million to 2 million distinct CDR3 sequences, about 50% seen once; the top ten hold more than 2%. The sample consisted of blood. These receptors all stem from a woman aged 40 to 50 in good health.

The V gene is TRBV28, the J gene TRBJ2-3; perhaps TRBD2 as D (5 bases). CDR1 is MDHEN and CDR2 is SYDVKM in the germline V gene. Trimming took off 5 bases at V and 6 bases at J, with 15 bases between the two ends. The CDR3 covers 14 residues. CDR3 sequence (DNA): TGTGCCAGCAGTGAACCGGGGAGTGTGGATACGCAGTATTTT. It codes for CASSEPGSVDTQYF.

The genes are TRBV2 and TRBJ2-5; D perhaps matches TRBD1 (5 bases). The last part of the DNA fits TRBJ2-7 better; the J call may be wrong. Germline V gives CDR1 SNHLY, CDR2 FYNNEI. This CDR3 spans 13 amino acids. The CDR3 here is CASSEAVRGEQYF. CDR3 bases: TGTGCCAGCAGTGAAGCGGTAAGGGGCGAGCAGTACTTC.

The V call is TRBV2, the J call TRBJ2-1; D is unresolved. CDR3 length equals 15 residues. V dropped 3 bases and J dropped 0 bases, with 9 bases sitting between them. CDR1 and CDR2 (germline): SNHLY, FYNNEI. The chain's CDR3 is CASSEGPSSYNEQFF. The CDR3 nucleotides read TGTGCCAGCAGTGAGGGCCCCAGCTCCTACAATGAGCAGTTCTTC.

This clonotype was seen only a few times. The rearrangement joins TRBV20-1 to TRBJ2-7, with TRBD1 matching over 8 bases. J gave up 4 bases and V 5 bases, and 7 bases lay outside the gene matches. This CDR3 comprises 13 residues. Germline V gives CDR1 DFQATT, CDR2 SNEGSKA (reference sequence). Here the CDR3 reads CSAVRDRPYEQYF. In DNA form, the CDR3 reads TGCAGTGCTGTCCGGGACAGGCCATACGAGCAGTACTTC.

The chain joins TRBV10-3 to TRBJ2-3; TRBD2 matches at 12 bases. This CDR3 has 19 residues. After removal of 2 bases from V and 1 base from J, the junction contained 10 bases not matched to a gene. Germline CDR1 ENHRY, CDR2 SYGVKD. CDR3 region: CAISEGPRTSGDRTDTQYF. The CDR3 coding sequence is TGTGCCATCAGTGAGGGGCCCCGGACTAGCGGGGACCGCACAGATACGCAGTATTTT.

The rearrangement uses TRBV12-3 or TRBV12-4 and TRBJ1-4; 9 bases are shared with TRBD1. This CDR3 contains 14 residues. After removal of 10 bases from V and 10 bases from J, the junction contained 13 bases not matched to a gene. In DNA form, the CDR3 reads TGTGCCACCGCCGCTGGGACAGGGAGAGGAAAACTGTTTTTT. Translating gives CATAAGTGRGKLFF.

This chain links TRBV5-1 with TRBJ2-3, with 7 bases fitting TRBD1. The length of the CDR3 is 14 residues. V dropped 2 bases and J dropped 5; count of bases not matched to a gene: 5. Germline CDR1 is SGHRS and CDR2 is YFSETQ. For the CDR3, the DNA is TGCGCCAGCAGCTTAAGGGACAGATTAGATACGCAGTATTTT. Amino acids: CASSLRDRLDTQYF.

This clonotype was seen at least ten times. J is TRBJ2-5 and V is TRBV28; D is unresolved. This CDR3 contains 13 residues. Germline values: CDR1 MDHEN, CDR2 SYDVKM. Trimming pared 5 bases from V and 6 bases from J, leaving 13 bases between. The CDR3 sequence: CASSVVGLQTQYF. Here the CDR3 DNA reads TGTGCCAGCAGTGTAGTGGGGTTGCAGACCCAGTACTTC.

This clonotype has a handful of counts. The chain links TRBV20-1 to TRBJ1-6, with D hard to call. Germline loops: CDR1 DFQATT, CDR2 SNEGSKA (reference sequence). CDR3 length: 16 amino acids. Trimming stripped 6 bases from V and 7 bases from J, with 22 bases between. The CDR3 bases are TGCAGTGCCAACGAACCCCGACAATCCCCGAATTCACCCCTCCACTTT. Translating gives CSANEPRQSPNSPLHF.

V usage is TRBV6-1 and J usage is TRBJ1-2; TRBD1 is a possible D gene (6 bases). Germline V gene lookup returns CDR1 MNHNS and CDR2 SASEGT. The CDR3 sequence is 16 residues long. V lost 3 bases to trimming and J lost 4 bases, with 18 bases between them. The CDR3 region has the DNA TGTGCCAGCAGTGATGAAAGGGCGGGGGCGAGCTATGGCTACACCTTC. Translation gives CASSDERAGASYGYTF.

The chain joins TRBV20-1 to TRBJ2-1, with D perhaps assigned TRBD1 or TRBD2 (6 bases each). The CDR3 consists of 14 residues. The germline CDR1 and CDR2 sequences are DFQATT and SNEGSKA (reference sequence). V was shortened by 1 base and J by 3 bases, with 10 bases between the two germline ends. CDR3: CSARAGAIYNEQFF. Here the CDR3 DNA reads TGCAGTGCTAGAGCGGGGGCGATCTACAATGAGCAGTTCTTC.

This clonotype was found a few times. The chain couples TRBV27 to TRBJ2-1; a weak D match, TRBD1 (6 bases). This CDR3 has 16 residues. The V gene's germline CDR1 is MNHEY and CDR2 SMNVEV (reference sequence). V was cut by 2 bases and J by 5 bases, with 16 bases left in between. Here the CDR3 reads CASSLGAARDNNEQFF. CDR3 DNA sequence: TGTGCCAGCAGTTTAGGGGCTGCTAGGGACAACAATGAGCAGTTCTTC.

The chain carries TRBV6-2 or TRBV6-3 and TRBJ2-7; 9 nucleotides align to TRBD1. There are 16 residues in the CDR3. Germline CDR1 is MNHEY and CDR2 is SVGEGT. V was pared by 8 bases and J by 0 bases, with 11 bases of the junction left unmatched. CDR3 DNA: TGTGCCAGCCTCCCTTACGGGACAGGGAGCTCCTACGAGCAGTACTTC. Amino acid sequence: CASLPYGTGSSYEQYF.

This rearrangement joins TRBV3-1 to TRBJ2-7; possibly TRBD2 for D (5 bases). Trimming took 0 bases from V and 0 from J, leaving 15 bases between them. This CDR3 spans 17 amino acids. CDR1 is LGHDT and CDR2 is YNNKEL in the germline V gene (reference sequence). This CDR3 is CASSQDPPGLSSYEQYF. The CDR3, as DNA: TGTGCCAGCAGCCAAGATCCCCCAGGACTGAGCTCCTACGAGCAGTACTTC.

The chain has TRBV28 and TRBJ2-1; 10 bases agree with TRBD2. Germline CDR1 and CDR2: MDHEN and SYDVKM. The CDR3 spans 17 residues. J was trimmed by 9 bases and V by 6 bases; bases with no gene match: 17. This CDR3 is CASRPTGLAGASGEQFF. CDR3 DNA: TGTGCCAGCAGACCTACCGGGCTAGCGGGGGCCTCAGGTGAGCAGTTCTTC.

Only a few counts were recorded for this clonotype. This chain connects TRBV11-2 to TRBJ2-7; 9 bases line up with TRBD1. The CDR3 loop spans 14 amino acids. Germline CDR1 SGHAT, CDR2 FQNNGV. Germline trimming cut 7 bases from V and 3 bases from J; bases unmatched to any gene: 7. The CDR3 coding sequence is TGTGCCAGCACCCCTACAGGGGGCAACTACGAGCAGTACTTC. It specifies CASTPTGGNYEQYF.

CDR3 coding DNA: TGTGCCAGCACCCTTAAAGACAGACTCTTATCCAAGGAGCAGTACTTC. Translated, it gives CASTLKDRLLSKEQYF. The chain joins TRBV6-2 or TRBV6-3 to TRBJ2-7; tentative D call: TRBD1 (5 bases). Germline CDR1 reads MNHEY; CDR2 reads SVGEGT. The germline V and J ends were trimmed by 7 bases and 7 bases, with 26 bases remaining between them. This CDR3 spans 16 amino acids.

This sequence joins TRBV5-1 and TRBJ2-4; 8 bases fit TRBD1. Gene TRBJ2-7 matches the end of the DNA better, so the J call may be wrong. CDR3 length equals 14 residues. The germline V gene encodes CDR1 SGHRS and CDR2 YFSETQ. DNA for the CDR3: TGCGCCAGCAGCTTGAGGACAGGGACCGACGAGCAGTACTTC. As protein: CASSLRTGTDEQYF.

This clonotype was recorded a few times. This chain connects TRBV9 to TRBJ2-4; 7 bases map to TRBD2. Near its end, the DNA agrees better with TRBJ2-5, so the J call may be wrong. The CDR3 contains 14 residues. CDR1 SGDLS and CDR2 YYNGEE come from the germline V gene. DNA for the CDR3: TGTGCCAGCAGCGTAGGAGCGGGGTTGGAGACCCAGTACTTC. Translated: CASSVGAGLETQYF.

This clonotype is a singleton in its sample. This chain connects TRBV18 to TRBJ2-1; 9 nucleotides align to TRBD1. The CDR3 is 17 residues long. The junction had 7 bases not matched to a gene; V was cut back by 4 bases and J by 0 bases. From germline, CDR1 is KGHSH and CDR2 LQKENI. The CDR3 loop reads CASSQGTGKSSYNEQFF. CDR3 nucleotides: TGTGCCAGCTCACAAGGGACAGGGAAGAGCTCCTACAATGAGCAGTTCTTC.

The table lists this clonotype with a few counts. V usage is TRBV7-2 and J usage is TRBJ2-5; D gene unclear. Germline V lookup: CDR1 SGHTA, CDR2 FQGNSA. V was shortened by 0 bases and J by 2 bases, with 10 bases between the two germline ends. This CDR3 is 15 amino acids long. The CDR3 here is CASSLAPAIQETQYF. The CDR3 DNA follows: TGTGCCAGCAGCTTAGCGCCCGCGATTCAAGAGACCCAGTACTTC.